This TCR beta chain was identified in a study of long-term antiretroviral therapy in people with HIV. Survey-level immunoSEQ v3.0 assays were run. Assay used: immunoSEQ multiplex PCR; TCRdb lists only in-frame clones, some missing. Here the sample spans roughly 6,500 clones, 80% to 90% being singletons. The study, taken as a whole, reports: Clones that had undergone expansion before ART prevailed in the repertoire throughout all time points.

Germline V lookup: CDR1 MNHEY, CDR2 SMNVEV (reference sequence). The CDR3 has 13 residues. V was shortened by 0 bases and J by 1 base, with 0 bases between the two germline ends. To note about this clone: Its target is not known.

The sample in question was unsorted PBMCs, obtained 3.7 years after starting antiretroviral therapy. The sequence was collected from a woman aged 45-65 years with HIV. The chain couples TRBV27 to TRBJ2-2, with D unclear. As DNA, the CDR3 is TGTGCCAGCAGTTTATCGAACACCGGGGAGCTGTTTTTT. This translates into CASSLSNTGELFF.